The clone carrying this T cell receptor beta chain was counted only a few times. Its cognate antigen is unknown. Expressed TCRB transcripts were sequenced after all isolated RNA was converted to cDNA. Repertoires were generated with immunoSEQ multiplex PCR, while TCRdb's copy carries only in-frame clones and drops some. The sample consists of 550,000 to 850,000 clones, under 15% of them appearing once. This specimen belongs to a study of beta chain features in type 1 diabetes. The study, taken as a whole, reports: Sequencing the cDNA could make cells with high TCR expression show up more than they should. In all four CD4+ subsets, TCRB CDR3 length was significantly, moderately reduced in type 1 diabetes. Here, the possible influence of HLA type (on TCRB rearrangement) remained unresolved.

The TCR sequence derives from a man aged 18 to 29 with type 1 diabetes. Sequencing was performed on naive CD4+ T cells from blood.

The DNA for the CDR3 is TGTGCCAGCAGTAAGGGGAACAATGAGCAGTTCTTC. As protein: CASSKGNNEQFF. The rearrangement links TRBV5-4 to TRBJ2-1, with D perhaps TRBD1 (5 bases). Per the germline V gene, CDR1 is SGHNT and CDR2 is YYREEE (reference sequence). The CDR3 sequence is 12 residues long. The V end was cut by 5 bases, the J end by 5 bases, with 8 bases between. Filled out from reference TRBV5-4 and TRBJ2-1, the complete variable domain reads ETGVTQSPTHLIKTRGQQVTLRCSSQSGHNTVSWYQQALGQGPQFIFQYYREEENGRGNFPPRFSGLQFPNYSSELNVNALELDDSALYLCASSKGNNEQFFGPGTRLTVL.